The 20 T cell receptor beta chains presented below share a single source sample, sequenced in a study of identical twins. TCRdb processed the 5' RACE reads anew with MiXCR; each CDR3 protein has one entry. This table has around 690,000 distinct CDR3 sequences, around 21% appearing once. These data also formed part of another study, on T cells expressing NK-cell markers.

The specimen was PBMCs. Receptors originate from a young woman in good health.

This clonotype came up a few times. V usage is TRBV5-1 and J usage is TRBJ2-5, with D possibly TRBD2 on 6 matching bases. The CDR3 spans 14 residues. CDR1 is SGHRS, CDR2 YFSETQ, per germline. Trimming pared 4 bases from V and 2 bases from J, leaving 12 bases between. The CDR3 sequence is CASSRIADQETQYF. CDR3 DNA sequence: TGCGCCAGCAGCAGGATAGCGGATCAAGAGACCCAGTACTTC.

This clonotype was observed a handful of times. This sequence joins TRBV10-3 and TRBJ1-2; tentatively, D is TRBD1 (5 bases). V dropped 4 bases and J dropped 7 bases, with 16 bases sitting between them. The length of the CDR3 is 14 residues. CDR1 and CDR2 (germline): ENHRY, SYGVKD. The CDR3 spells CAISVRLGDGGYTF. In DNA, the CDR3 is TGTGCCATCAGTGTCCGCCTCGGGGACGGTGGCTACACCTTC.

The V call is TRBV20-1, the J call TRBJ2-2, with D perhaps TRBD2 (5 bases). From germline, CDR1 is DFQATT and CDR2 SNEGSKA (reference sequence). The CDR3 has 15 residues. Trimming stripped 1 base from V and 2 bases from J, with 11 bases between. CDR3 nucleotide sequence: TGCAGTGCTAGAGGAGCGGCACTAAACACCGGGGAGCTGTTTTTT. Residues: CSARGAALNTGELFF.

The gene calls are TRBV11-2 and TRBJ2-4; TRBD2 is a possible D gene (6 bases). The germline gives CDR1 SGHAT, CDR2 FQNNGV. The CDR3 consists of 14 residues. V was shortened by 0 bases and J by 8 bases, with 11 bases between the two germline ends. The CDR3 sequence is CASSLDPGRHIQYF. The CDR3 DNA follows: TGTGCCAGCAGCTTAGACCCGGGGAGGCACATTCAGTACTTC.

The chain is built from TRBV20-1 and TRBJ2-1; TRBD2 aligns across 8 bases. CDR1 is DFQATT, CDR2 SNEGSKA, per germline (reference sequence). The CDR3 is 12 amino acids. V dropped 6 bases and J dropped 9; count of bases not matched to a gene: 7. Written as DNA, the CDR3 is TGCAGTGCCCGGGGGGGGTGGGGTGAGCAGTTCTTC. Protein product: CSARGGWGEQFF.

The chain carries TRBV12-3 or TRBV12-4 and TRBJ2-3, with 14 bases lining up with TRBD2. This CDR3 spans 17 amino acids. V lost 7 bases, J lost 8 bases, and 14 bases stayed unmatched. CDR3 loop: CASTPGGTSGSRATQYF. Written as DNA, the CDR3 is TGTGCCAGCACCCCAGGGGGGACTAGCGGGAGTCGAGCTACGCAGTATTTT.

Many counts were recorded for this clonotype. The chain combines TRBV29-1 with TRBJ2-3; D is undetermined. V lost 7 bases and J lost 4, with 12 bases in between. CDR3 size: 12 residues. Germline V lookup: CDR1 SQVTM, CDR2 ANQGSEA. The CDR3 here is CSATLFPDTQYF. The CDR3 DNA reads TGCAGCGCGACCCTTTTCCCAGATACGCAGTATTTT.

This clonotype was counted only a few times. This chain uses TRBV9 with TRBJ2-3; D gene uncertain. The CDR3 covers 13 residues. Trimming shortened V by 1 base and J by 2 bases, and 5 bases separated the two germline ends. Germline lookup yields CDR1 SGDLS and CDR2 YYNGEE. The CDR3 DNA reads TGTGCCAGCAGCGTACTCTACACAGATACGCAGTATTTT. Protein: CASSVLYTDTQYF.

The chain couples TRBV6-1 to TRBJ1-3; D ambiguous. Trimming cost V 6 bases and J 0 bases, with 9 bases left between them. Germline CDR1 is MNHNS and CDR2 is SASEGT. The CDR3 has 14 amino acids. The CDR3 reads CASSSSGSGNTIYF. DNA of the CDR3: TGTGCCAGCAGCTCCAGTGGCTCTGGAAACACCATATATTTT.

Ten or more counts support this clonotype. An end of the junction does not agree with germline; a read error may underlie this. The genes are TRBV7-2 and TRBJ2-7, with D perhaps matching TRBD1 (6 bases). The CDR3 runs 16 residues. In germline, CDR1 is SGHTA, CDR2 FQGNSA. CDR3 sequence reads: CASSLVGGRSSYEQYF. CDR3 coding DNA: TGCGCCAGCAGCTTGGTTGGGGGCCGGAGCTCCTACGAGCAGTACTTC.

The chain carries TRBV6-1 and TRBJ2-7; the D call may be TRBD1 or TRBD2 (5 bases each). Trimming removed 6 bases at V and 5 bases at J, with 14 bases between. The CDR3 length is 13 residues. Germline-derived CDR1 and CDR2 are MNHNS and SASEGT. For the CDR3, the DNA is TGTGCCAGCAGACGGGACCAGGGACACGAGCAGTACTTC. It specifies CASRRDQGHEQYF.

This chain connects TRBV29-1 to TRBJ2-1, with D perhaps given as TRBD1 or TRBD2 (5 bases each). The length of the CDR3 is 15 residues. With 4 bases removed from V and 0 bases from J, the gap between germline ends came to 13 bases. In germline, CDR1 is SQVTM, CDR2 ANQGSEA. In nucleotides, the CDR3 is TGCAGCGTTGGGGGACCGGCTTTCTCCTACAATGAGCAGTTCTTC. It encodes CSVGGPAFSYNEQFF.

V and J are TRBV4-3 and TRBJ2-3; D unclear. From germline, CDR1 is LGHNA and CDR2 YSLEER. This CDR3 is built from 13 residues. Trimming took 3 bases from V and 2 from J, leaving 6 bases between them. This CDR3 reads CASSHANTDTQYF. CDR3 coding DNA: TGCGCCAGCAGCCACGCTAACACAGATACGCAGTATTTT.

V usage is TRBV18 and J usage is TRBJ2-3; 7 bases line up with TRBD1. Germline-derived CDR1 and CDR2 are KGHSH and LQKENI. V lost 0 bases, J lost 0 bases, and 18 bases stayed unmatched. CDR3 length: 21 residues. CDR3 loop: CASSPPTPGPGQTSSTDTQYF. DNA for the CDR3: TGTGCCAGCTCACCACCCACTCCGGGACCGGGACAGACTTCTAGCACAGATACGCAGTATTTT. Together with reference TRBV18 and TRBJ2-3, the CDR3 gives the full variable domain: NAGVMQNPRHLVRRRGQEARLRCSPMKGHSHVYWYRQLPEEGLKFMVYLQKENIIDESGMPKERFSAEFPKEGPSILRIQQVVRGDSAAYFCASSPPTPGPGQTSSTDTQYFGPGTRLTVL.

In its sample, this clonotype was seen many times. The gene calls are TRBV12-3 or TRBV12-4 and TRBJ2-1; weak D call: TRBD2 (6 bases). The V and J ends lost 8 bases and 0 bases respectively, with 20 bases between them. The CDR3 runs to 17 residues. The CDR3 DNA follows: TGTGCCAGCGGTCCCGCTCCTAGCGTTAGCTCCTACAATGAGCAGTTCTTC. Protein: CASGPAPSVSSYNEQFF.

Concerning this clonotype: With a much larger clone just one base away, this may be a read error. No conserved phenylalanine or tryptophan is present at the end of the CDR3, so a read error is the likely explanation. This chain's CDR3 is CSAHPGDGTQYY. The CDR3 DNA reads TGCAGTGCCCATCCCGGGGACGGTACCCAGTACTAC. This chain links TRBV20-1 with TRBJ2-5; D may match TRBD1 or TRBD2 (5 bases each). From germline, CDR1 is DFQATT and CDR2 SNEGSKA (reference sequence). V was cut by 6 bases and J by 8 bases, with 16 bases left in between. The CDR3 covers 12 residues.

CDR3: CAIGTSGTSEQFF. CDR3 DNA sequence: TGTGCCATCGGGACTAGCGGGACGAGTGAGCAGTTCTTC. V is TRBV10-3 and J is TRBJ2-1; the match to TRBD2 covers 13 bases. With 8 bases clipped from V and 9 bases from J, the junction kept 4 bases outside the gene matches. The germline gives CDR1 ENHRY, CDR2 SYGVKD. The CDR3 length is 13 residues.

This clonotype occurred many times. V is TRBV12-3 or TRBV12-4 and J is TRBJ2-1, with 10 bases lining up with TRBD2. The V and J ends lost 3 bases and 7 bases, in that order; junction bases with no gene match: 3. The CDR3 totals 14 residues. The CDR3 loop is CASSLSGGANEQFF. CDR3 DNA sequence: TGTGCCAGCAGTTTGAGCGGGGGGGCAAATGAGCAGTTCTTC.

DNA of the CDR3: TGTGCCAGCAGCAATTTAATACAGGGGGCGCGCTACACCTTC. Translation gives CASSNLIQGARYTF. The gene calls are TRBV12-3 or TRBV12-4 and TRBJ1-2, with 9 bases matching TRBD1. After removal of 6 bases from V and 9 bases from J, the junction contained 11 bases not matched to a gene. This CDR3 is built from 14 residues.

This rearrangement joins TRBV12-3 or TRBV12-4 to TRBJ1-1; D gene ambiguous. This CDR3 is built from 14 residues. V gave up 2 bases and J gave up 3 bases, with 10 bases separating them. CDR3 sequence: CASSLSGHYTEAFF. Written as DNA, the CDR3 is TGTGCCAGCAGTTTAAGTGGCCACTACACTGAAGCTTTCTTT.